This TCR beta chain was observed in a study of OX40 agonist ivuxolimab in advanced cancers. Only in-frame clones appear in the TCRdb table, and some are missing; sequencing was by immunoSEQ multiplex PCR. The sample lists tens of thousands of clones, around 90% occurring once. Enrollment shut out patients with autoimmune disease history or systemic immunosuppression. Germline V gene data show CDR1 as LGHNA and CDR2 as YSLEER. This CDR3 has 15 amino acids. Trimming at V came to 2 bases and at J to 5 bases, leaving 5 bases not matched to a gene. The sequence was collected from an adult with an advanced solid tumor such as melanoma, head and neck, liver or kidney cancer. This chain uses TRBV4-3 with TRBJ2-7, with 11 bases lining up with TRBD2. Sequenced here: CD4+ or CD8+ T cells sorted from blood, sampled in a trial of the OX40 agonist ivuxolimab. This CDR3 reads CASSQIAGGWHEQYF. For the CDR3, the DNA is TGCGCCAGCAGCCAAATAGCGGGAGGGTGGCACGAGCAGTACTTC.